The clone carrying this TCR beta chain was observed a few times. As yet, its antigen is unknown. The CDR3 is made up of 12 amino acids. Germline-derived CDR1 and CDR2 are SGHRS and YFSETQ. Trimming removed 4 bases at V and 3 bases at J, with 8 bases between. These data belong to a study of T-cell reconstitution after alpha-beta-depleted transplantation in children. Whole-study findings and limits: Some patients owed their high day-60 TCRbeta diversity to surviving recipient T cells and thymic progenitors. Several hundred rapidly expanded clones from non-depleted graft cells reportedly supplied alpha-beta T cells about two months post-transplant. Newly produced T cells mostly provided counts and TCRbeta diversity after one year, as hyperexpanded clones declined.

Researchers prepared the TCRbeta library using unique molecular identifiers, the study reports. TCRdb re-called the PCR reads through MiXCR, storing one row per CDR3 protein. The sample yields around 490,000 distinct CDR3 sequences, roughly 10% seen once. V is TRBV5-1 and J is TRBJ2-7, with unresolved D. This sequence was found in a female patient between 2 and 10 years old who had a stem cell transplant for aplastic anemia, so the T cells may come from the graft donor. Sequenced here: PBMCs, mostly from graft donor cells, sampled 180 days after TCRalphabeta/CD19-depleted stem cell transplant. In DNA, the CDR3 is TGCGCCAGCAGCATAAGCGACTACGAGCAGTACTTC. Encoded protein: CASSISDYEQYF. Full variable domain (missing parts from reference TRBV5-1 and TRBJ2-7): KAGVTQTPRYLIKTRGQQVTLSCSPISGHRSVSWYQQTPGQGLQFLFEYFSETQRNKGNFPGRFSGRQFSNSRSEMNVSTLELGDSALYLCASSISDYEQYFGPGTRLTVT.